The T cell receptor beta chain under discussion was sequenced for a study of blood T cell repertoires in COVID-19. Looking at the study overall: The United States, Italy and Spain were the sources of the acute and convalescent COVID-19 samples. T cells, B-cell-depleted T cells, or PBMCs supplied cDNA or gDNA.

In germline, CDR1 is LNHDA, CDR2 SQIVND (reference sequence). V lost 4 bases, J lost 4 bases, and 11 bases lay in between. CDR3 length: 14 amino acids. In the source study's methods: Estimation of nucleated cell counts was performed using reference gene primer amplification. Data came from immunoSEQ multiplex PCR; TCRdb stores just in-frame clones and leaves some out. V and J calls and clone size are given by that table; D and trimming were obtained from the DNA. The sample lists 120,000 or so clones, approximately 80% occurring once. This clone was seen only a few times. This TCR came from a man in his 60s with acute or convalescent COVID-19. Sequences were obtained from peripheral blood. This rearrangement joins TRBV19 to TRBJ1-3; D call uncertain. CDR3 nucleotides: TGTGCCAGTAGTAGTGCCGGAGTAGGAAACACCATATATTTT. Translated, it gives CASSSAGVGNTIYF.